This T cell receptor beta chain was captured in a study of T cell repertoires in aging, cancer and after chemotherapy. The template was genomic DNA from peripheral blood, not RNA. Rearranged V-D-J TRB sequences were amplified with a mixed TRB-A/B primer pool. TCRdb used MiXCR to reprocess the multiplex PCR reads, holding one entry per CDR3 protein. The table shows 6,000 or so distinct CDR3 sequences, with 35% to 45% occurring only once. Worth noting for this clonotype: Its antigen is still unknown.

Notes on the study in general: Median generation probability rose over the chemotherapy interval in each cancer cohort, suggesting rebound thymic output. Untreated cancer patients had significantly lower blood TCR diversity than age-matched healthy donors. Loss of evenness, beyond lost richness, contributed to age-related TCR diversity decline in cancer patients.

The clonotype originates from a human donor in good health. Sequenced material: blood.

CDR3 in DNA: TGTGCCAGTAGCTGGACAGTCCAAAACTATGGCTACACCTTC. Its translation: CASSWTVQNYGYTF. V usage is TRBV19 and J usage is TRBJ1-2; maybe TRBD1 (6 bases). The CDR3 has 14 amino acids. Trimming removed 6 bases from V and 2 bases from J, with 13 bases in between. CDR1 and CDR2 (germline): LNHDA, SQIVND (reference sequence).